This TCR beta chain is drawn from a study of blood T cell repertoires in COVID-19. Study overall: Donors in the United States, Italy and Spain gave samples during acute or convalescent COVID-19. PBMCs, B-cell-depleted T cells, or T cells were the source of the cDNA or gDNA that made up the material.

Unmatched junction bases numbered 14, after V lost 8 bases and J lost 0 bases. The CDR3 runs to 19 residues. The germline V gene has CDR1 MDHEN and CDR2 SYDVKM. In the authors' methods: For nucleated cells, counts were estimated from reference gene primer amplification. The table came from immunoSEQ multiplex PCR; TCRdb's copy has only in-frame clones and leaves some out. Clone size and the V and J calls come from that table; the DNA yielded D and trimming. The repertoire includes about 400,000 clones, more than 70% of them detected once, and around 1.2% sits in the top ten. The clonotype was recovered from a man aged 40-55 years with acute or convalescent COVID-19. Input material: peripheral blood. The V and J genes are TRBV28 and TRBJ2-3; 13 bases map to TRBD2. The CDR3 spells CASGQLAGGPRVSTDTQYF. As DNA, the CDR3 is TGTGCCAGCGGACAACTAGCGGGAGGGCCACGGGTTAGCACAGATACGCAGTATTTT.